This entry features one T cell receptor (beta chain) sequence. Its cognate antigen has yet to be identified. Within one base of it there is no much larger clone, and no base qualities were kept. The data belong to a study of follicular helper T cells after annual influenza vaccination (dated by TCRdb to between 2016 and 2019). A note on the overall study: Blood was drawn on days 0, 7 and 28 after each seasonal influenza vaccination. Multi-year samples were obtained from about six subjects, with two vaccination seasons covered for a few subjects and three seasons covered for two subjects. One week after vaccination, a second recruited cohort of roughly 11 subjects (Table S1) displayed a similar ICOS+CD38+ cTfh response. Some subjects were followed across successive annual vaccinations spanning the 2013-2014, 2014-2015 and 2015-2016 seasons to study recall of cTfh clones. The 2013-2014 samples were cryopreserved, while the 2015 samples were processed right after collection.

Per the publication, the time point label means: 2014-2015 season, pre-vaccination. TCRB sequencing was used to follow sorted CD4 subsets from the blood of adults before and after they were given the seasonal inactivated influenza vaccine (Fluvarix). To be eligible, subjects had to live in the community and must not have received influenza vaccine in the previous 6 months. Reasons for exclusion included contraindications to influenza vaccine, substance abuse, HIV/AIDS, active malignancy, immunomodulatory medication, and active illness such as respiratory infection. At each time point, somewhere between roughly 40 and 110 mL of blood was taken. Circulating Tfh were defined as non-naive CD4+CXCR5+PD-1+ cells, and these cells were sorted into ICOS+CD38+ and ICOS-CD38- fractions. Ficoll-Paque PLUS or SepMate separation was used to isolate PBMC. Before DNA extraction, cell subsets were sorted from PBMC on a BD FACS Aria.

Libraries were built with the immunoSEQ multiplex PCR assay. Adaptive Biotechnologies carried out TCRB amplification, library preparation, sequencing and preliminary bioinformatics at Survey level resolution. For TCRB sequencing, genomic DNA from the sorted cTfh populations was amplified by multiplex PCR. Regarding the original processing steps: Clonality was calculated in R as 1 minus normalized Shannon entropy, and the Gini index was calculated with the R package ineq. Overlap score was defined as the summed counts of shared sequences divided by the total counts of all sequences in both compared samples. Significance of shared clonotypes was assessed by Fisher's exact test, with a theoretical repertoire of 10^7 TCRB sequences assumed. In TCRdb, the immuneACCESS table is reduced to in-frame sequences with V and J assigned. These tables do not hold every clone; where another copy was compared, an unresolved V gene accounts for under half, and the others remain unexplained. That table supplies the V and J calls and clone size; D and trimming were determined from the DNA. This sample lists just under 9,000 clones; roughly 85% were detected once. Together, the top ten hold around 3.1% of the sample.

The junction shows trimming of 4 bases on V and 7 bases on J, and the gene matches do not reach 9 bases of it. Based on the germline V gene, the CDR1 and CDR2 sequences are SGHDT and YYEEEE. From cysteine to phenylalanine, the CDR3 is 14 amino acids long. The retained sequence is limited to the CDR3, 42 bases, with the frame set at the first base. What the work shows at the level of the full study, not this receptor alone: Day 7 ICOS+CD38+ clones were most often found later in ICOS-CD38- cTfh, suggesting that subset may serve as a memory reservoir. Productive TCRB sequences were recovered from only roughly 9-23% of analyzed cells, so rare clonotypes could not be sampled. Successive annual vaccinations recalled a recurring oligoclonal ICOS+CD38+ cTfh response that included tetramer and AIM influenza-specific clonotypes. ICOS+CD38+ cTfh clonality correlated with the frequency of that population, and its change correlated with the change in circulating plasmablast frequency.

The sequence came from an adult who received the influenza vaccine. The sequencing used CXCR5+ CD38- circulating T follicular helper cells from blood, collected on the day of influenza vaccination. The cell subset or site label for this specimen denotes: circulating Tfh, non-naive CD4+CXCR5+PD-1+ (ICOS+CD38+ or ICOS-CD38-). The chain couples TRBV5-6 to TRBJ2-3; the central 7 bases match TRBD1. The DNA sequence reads TGTGCCAGCAGCCTCGGGACAGCCCTGAATACGCAGTATTTT. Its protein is CASSLGTALNTQYF.